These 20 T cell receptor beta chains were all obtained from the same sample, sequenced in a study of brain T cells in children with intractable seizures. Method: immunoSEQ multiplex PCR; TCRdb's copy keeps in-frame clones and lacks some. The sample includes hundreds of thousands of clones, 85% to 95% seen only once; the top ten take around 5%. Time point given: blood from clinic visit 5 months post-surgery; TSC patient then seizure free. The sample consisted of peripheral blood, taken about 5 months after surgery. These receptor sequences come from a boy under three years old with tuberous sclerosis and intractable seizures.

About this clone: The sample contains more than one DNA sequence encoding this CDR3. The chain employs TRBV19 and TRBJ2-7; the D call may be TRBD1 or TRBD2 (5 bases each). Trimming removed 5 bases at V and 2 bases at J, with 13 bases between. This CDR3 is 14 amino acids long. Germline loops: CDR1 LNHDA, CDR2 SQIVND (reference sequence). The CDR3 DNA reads TGTGCCAGTAGTGCCGGGACGGGTCCCTACGAGCAGTACTTC. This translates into CASSAGTGPYEQYF.

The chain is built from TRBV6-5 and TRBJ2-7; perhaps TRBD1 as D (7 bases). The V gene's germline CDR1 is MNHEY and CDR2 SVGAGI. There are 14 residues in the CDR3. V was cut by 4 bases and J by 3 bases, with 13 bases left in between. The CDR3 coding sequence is TGTGCCAGCAGTTTCGGGGGACAGTTCTACGAGCAGTACTTC. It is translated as CASSFGGQFYEQYF.

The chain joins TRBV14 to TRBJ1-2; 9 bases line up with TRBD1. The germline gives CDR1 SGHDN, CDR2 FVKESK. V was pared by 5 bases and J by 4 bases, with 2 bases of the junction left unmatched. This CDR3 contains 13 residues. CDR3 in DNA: TGTGCCAGCAGCAGACAGGGGGTCTATGGCTACACCTTC. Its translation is CASSRQGVYGYTF.

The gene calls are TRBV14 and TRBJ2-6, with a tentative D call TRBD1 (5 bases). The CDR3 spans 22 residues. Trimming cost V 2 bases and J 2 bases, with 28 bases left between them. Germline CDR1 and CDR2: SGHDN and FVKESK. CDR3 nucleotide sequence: TGTGCCAGCAGCCAATTAGGCAGGGTACGCTACGCCGGTTTGACTGGGGCCAACGTCCTGACTTTC. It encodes CASSQLGRVRYAGLTGANVLTF.

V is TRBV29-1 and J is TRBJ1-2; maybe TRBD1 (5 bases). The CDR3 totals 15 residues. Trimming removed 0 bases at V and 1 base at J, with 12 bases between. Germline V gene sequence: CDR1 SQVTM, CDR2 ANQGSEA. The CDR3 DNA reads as TGCAGCGTTGAAGACCCAGGGACCCTTAACTATGGCTACACCTTC. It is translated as CSVEDPGTLNYGYTF.

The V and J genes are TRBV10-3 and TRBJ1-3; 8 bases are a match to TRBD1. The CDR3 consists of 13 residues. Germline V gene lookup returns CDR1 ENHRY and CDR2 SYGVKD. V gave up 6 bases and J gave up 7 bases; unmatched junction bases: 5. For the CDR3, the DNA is TGTGCCATCAGGGAGAACAGGGGGAACACCATATATTTT. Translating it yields CAIRENRGNTIYF.

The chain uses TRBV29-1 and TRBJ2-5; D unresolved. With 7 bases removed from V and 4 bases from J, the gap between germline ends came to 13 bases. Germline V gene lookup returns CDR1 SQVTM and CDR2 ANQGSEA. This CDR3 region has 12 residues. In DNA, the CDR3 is TGCAGCGCTCGTGGGTCCTCAGAGACCCAGTACTTC. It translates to CSARGSSETQYF.

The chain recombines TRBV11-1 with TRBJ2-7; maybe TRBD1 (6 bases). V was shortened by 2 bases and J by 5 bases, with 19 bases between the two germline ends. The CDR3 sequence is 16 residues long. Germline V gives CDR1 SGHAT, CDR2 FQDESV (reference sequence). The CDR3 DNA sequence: TGTGCCAGCAGCTTAAGTTCAGGGGTCATCCCCCACGAGCAGTACTTC. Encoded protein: CASSLSSGVIPHEQYF.

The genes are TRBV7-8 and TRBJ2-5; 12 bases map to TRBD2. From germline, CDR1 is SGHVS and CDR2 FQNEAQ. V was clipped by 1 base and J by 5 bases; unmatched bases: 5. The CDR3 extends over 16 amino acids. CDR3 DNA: TGTGCCAGCAGCTTAGGGGCTAGCGGGAGGGTGGAGACCCAGTACTTC. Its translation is CASSLGASGRVETQYF.

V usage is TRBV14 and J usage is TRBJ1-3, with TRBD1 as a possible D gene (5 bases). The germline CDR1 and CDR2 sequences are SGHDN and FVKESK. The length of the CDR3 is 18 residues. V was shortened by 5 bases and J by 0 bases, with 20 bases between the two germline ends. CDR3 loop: CASSSTIGGTPSGNTIYF. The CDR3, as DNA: TGTGCCAGCAGCTCGACTATTGGGGGGACCCCCTCTGGAAACACCATATATTTT.

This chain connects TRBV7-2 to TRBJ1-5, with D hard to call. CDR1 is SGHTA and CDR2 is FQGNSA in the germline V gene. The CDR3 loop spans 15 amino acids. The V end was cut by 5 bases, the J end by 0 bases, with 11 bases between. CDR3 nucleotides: TGTGCCAGCAGCGTAACAAGAAATAGCAATCAGCCCCAGCATTTT. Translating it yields CASSVTRNSNQPQHF.

The CDR3 here is CASSTPTGLEQYF. The CDR3 DNA reads as TGTGCCAGCAGCACCCCGACAGGGCTCGAGCAGTACTTC. This chain joins TRBV11-1 and TRBJ2-7; 7 bases align to TRBD1. The V gene's germline CDR1 is SGHAT and CDR2 FQDESV (reference sequence). The CDR3 has 13 amino acids. Germline trimming cut 5 bases from V and 6 bases from J; bases unmatched to any gene: 7.

The DNA of the CDR3 is TGTGCCAGCAGCTTAACGTCAGGGGGGGTCACCGGGGAGCTGTTTTTT. This gives the protein CASSLTSGGVTGELFF. The rearrangement joins TRBV7-9 to TRBJ2-2; TRBD1 or TRBD2 may be the D gene (7 bases each). In germline, CDR1 is SEHNR, CDR2 FQNEAQ (reference sequence). Between the trimmed V and J ends, which lost 2 bases and 4 bases, there was a span of 14 bases. This CDR3 contains 16 residues.

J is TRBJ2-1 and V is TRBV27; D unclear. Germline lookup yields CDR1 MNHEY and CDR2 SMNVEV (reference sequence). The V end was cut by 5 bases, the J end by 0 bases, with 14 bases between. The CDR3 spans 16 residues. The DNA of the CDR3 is TGTGCCAGCAGTCTCATAACGACGGTCTCCTACAATGAGCAGTTCTTC. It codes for CASSLITTVSYNEQFF.

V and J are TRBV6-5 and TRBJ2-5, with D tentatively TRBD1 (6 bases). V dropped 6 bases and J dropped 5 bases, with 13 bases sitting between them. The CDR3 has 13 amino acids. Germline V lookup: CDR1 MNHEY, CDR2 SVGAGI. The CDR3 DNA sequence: TGTGCCAGCAGAACCCCAGGGGTCGAGACCCAGTACTTC. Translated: CASRTPGVETQYF.

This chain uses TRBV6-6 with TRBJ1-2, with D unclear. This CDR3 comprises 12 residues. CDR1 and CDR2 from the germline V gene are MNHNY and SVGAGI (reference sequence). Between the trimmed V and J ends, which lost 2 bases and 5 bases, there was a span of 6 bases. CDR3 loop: CASSYGRYGYTF. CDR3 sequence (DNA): TGTGCCAGCAGTTACGGAAGATATGGCTACACCTTC.

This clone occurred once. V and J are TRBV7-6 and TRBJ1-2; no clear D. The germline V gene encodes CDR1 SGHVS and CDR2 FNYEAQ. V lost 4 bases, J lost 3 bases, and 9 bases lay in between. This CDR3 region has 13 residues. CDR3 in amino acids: CASSSIPDYGYTF. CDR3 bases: TGTGCCAGCAGCTCCATACCGGACTATGGCTACACCTTC.

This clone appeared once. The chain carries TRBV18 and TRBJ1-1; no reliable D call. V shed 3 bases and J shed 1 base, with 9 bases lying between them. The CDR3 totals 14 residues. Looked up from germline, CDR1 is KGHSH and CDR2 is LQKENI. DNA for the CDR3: TGTGCCAGCTCACCCACAGCCCAGAACACTGAAGCTTTCTTT. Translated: CASSPTAQNTEAFF.

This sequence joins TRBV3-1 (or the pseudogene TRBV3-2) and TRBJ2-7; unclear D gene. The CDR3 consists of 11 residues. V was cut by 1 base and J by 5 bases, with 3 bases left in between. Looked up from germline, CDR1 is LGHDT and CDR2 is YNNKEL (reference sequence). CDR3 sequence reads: CASSQGNEQYF. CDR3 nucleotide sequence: TGTGCCAGCAGCCAAGGCAACGAGCAGTACTTC.

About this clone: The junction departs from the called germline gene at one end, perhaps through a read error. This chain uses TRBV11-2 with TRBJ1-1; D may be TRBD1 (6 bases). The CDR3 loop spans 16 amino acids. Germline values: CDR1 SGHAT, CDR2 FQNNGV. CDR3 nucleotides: TGTGCCAGCAGCATAGACAGGCCAGTTGGGAACACTGAAGCTTTCTTT. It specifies CASSIDRPVGNTEAFF.